Included here is one T cell receptor (beta chain) sequence, with context. Its antigen is as yet unknown. The sample comes from a study of OX40 agonist ivuxolimab in advanced cancers. Study observations and caveats: Averaged across samples, CD8+ T cells carried more expanded clones than CD4+ did.

Here immunoSEQ multiplex PCR was the method, and the copy in TCRdb shows in-frame clones only, minus some. The sample lists about 11,000 clones, about 84% occurring once. The clonotype originates from an adult with an advanced solid tumor such as melanoma, head and neck, liver or kidney cancer. The input for sequencing was CD4+ or CD8+ T cells sorted from blood, taken in a trial of the OX40 agonist ivuxolimab.

This CDR3 reads CASSSERGRNEQFF. The CDR3 nucleotides are TGTGCCAGCAGCTCCGAGCGGGGTCGCAATGAGCAGTTCTTC. The gene calls are TRBV7-9 and TRBJ2-1; TRBD2 matches at 7 bases. The CDR3 is made up of 14 amino acids. Germline V gene lookup returns CDR1 SEHNR and CDR2 FQNEAQ (reference sequence). With 4 bases clipped from V and 6 bases from J, the junction kept 6 bases outside the gene matches.